The clone carrying this TCR beta chain was observed a handful of times. Recovery meant two consecutive negative NP/OP PCR tests, professional clearance, or resolved symptoms. This record belongs to a study of blood T cell repertoires in COVID-19. On the study more broadly: Sites across the United States, Italy and Spain contributed samples from acute and convalescent COVID-19.

The CDR3 totals 13 residues. Germline assignment: CDR1 MNHNS and CDR2 SASEGT. J was trimmed by 10 bases and V by 0 bases; bases with no gene match: 0. Clones were sequenced by immunoSEQ multiplex PCR, and TCRdb holds only the in-frame ones, with some missing. The sample lists some 430,000 clones; 80% to 95% were seen once. This TCR was recovered from a man aged 18-30 years who had recovered from COVID-19. V is TRBV6-1 and J is TRBJ1-6, with 7 positions matching TRBD1. The source material was PBMCs or T cells enriched from blood (not recorded which). The CDR3 loop is CASSEAQGSPLHF. The CDR3, as DNA: TGTGCCAGCAGTGAAGCACAGGGGTCACCCCTCCACTTT.